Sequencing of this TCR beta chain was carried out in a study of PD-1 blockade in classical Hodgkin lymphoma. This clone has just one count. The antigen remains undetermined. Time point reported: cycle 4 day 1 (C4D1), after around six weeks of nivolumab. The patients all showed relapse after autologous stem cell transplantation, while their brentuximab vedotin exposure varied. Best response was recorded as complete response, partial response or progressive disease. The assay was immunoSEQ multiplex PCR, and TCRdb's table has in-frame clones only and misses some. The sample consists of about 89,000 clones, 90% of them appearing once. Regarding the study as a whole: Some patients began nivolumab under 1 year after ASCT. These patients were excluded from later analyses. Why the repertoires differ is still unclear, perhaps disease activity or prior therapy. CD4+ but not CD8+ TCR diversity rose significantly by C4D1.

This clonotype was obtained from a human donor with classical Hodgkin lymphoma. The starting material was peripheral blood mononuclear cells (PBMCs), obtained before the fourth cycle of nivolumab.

CDR3 region: CASSELDSSYNEQFF. CDR3 coding DNA: TGTGCCAGCAGTGAATTAGACAGCTCCTACAATGAGCAGTTCTTC. The chain recombines TRBV6-1 with TRBJ2-1; a weak D match, TRBD1 (5 bases). CDR3 length: 15 residues. Germline V gene sequence: CDR1 MNHNS, CDR2 SASEGT. Trimming shortened V by 2 bases and J by 0 bases, and 8 bases separated the two germline ends.